The 13 T cell receptor beta chains given below trace back to one sample, sequenced in a study of blood T cell repertoires in COVID-19. The protocol was immunoSEQ multiplex PCR, while the TCRdb copy is restricted to in-frame clones and leaves out a portion. The sample includes 35,000 to 50,000 clones, 85% of them seen just once. The sequenced sample consisted of peripheral blood. The receptors were gathered from an older woman in a cohort sampled during active COVID-19.

V usage is TRBV30 and J usage is TRBJ1-5, with D possibly being TRBD1 (6 bases). Germline V gene data show CDR1 as GTSNPN and CDR2 as SVGIG (reference sequence). This CDR3 has 12 residues. Trimming stripped 3 bases from V and 7 bases from J, with 10 bases between. This CDR3 is CAWSPQGQPQHF. The CDR3 DNA sequence: TGTGCCTGGAGCCCACAGGGACAGCCCCAGCATTTT.

The chain employs TRBV9 and TRBJ2-3; a weak D match, TRBD2 (6 bases). The V gene lost 4 bases and the J gene lost 0 bases, with 9 bases spanning the gap. The CDR3 sequence is 14 residues long. Germline V gene data show CDR1 as SGDLS and CDR2 as YYNGEE. CDR3 in amino acids: CASSRGISTDTQYF. Written as DNA, the CDR3 is TGTGCCAGCAGCCGGGGGATAAGCACAGATACGCAGTATTTT.

V is TRBV7-7 and J is TRBJ1-4; 8 nucleotides match TRBD1. With 5 bases clipped from V and 6 bases from J, the junction kept 8 bases outside the gene matches. Looked up from germline, CDR1 is SSHAT and CDR2 is FNYEAQ (reference sequence). This CDR3 is built from 15 residues. Here the CDR3 reads CASSLGQGLDEKLFF. The CDR3 nucleotides are TGTGCCAGCAGCCTAGGACAGGGATTGGATGAAAAACTGTTTTTT. Looking up the rest from reference TRBV7-7 and TRBJ1-4 gives the full variable domain: GAGVSQSPRYKVTKRGQDVTLRCDPISSHATLYWYQQALGQGPEFLTYFNYEAQPDKSGLPSDRFSAERPEGSISTLTIQRTEQRDSAMYRCASSLGQGLDEKLFFGSGTQLSVL.

V is TRBV19 and J is TRBJ2-6; 9 bases line up with TRBD1. The trim removed 5 bases at V and 4 bases at J, leaving 15 bases unmatched. This CDR3 contains 19 residues. Germline assignment: CDR1 LNHDA and CDR2 SQIVND (reference sequence). In DNA, the CDR3 is TGTGCCAGTAGTGCCTCCCGGACAGGGGCCCCGGGGGGGGCCAACGTCCTGACTTTC. Residues: CASSASRTGAPGGANVLTF. Together with reference TRBV19 and TRBJ2-6, the CDR3 gives the full variable domain: DGGITQSPKYLFRKEGQNVTLSCEQNLNHDAMYWYRQDPGQGLRLIYYSQIVNDFQKGDIAEGYSVSREKKESFPLTVTSAQKNPTAFYLCASSASRTGAPGGANVLTFGAGSRLTVL.

In DNA form, the CDR3 reads TGTGCCAGCAGCCTATCCATAGGGGTCTCCTACGAGCAGTACTTC. Translated: CASSLSIGVSYEQYF. The rearrangement uses TRBV3-1 (or the pseudogene TRBV3-2) and TRBJ2-7; a weak D match, TRBD1 (5 bases). Between the trimmed V and J ends, which lost 4 bases and 0 bases, there was a span of 13 bases. This CDR3 has 15 amino acids. Germline CDR1 and CDR2: LGHDT and YNNKEL (reference sequence).

Comment on this clone: Other DNA variants within this sample encode the same CDR3. The chain combines TRBV12-3 or TRBV12-4 with TRBJ2-7; D possibly corresponds to TRBD1 (5 bases). Between the trimmed V and J ends, which lost 6 bases and 4 bases, there was a span of 10 bases. This CDR3 has 12 residues. The CDR3 nucleotides read TGTGCCAGCAGCCGTCAGGGTTACGAGCAGTACTTC. Translating it yields CASSRQGYEQYF.

The chain carries TRBV6-5 and TRBJ2-1, with 7 bases that match TRBD1. This CDR3 has 13 residues. CDR1 is MNHEY and CDR2 is SVGAGI in the germline V gene. V was clipped by 5 bases and J by 9 bases; unmatched bases: 7. The chain's CDR3 is CASSRDRVAEQFF. CDR3 DNA: TGTGCCAGCAGTCGAGACAGGGTGGCTGAGCAGTTCTTC.

The chain combines TRBV7-9 with TRBJ2-3; TRBD2 matches at 7 bases. This CDR3 comprises 14 residues. V lost 5 bases, J lost 0 bases, and 2 bases stayed unmatched. The germline CDR1 and CDR2 sequences are SEHNR and FQNEAQ (reference sequence). CDR3 nucleotide sequence: TGTGCCAGCAGCCGGGACTATAGCACAGATACGCAGTATTTT. It translates to CASSRDYSTDTQYF. The full variable domain, completed using reference TRBV7-9 and TRBJ2-3, is DTGVSQNPRHKITKRGQNVTFRCDPISEHNRLYWYRQTLGQGPEFLTYFQNEAQLEKSRLLSDRFSAERPKGSFSTLEIQRTEQGDSAMYLCASSRDYSTDTQYFGPGTRLTVL.

The chain links TRBV5-1 to TRBJ2-3, with TRBD1 matching 9 bases. This CDR3 contains 16 residues. Per germline, CDR1 SGHRS and CDR2 YFSETQ. With V trimmed by 0 bases and J by 4 bases, 6 bases remained unmatched. CDR3 in amino acids: CASSLAAGQGPDTQYF. The CDR3 DNA reads as TGCGCCAGCAGCTTGGCAGCGGGACAGGGACCAGATACGCAGTATTTT.

The CDR3 loop is CASSPPGGDTQYF. CDR3 DNA sequence: TGTGCCAGCAGTCCCCCCGGGGGGGATACGCAGTATTTT. The rearrangement links TRBV28 to TRBJ2-3; 7 bases fit TRBD2. The germline CDR1 and CDR2 sequences are MDHEN and SYDVKM. This CDR3 region has 13 residues. V lost 5 bases, J lost 6 bases, and 5 bases stayed unmatched.

This rearrangement joins TRBV19 to TRBJ2-3; tentative D call: TRBD2 (7 bases). Germline CDR1 and CDR2: LNHDA and SQIVND (reference sequence). The CDR3 consists of 15 residues. V was shortened by 7 bases and J by 2 bases, with 16 bases between the two germline ends. CDR3 sequence reads: CASKGEGYYTDTQYF. CDR3 nucleotide sequence: TGTGCCAGTAAGGGGGAGGGCTACTACACAGATACGCAGTATTTT. Complete variable domain (other parts from reference TRBV19 and TRBJ2-3): DGGITQSPKYLFRKEGQNVTLSCEQNLNHDAMYWYRQDPGQGLRLIYYSQIVNDFQKGDIAEGYSVSREKKESFPLTVTSAQKNPTAFYLCASKGEGYYTDTQYFGPGTRLTVL.

V gene TRBV9 combines with J gene TRBJ2-5; D is uncertain. Deletions cut 3 bases from V and 2 bases from J, with 2 bases between. Germline CDR1 and CDR2: SGDLS and YYNGEE. This CDR3 has 11 amino acids. The CDR3 is CASSAQETQYF. DNA for the CDR3: TGTGCCAGCAGCGCGCAAGAGACCCAGTACTTC.

A few counts support this clone. This chain connects TRBV2 to TRBJ2-5; a possible D gene is TRBD2 (5 bases). This CDR3 has 14 residues. The V end was cut by 0 bases, the J end by 3 bases, with 8 bases between. The germline CDR1 and CDR2 sequences are SNHLY and FYNNEI. The CDR3 protein is CASSEAGAEETQYF. In DNA form, the CDR3 reads TGTGCCAGCAGTGAAGCGGGAGCTGAAGAGACCCAGTACTTC.